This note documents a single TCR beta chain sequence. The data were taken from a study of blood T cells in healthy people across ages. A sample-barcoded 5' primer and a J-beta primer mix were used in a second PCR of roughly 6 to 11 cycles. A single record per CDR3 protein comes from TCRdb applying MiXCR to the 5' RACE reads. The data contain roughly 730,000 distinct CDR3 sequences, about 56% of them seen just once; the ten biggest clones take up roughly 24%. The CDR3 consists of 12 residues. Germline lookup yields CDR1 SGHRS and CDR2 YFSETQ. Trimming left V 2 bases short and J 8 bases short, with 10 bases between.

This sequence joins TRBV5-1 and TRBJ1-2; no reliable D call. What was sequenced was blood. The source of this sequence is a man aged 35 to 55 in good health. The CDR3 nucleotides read TGCGCCAGCAGCTTAGACTTAGACGGCTACACCTTC. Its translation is CASSLDLDGYTF.